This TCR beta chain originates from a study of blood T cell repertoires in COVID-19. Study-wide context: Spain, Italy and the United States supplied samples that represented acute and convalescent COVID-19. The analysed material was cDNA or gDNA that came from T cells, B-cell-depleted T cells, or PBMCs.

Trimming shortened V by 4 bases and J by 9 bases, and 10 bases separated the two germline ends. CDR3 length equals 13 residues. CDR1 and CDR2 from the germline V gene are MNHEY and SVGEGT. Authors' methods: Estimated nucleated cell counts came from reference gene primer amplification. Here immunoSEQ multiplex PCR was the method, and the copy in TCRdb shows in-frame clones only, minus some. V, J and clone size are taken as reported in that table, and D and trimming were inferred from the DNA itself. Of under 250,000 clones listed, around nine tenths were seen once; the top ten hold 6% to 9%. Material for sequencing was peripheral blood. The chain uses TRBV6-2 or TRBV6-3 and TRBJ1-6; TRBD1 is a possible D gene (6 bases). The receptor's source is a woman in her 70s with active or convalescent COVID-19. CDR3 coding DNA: TGTGCCAGCAGTTGGAGGACAGTTTCACCCCTCCACTTT. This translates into CASSWRTVSPLHF.